This entry is about one T cell receptor beta chain. The entry originates in a study of blood T cell repertoires in COVID-19. The study assigned cohorts using participant-reported clinical history. V lost 9 bases to trimming and J lost 8 bases; unmatched junction nucleotides: 9. Germline values: CDR1 SNHLY, CDR2 FYNNEI. This CDR3 is built from 12 residues. Assay used: immunoSEQ multiplex PCR; TCRdb lists only in-frame clones, some missing. This sample has about 200,000 clones, with about 80% found just once. This receptor was taken from a man in his forties who had recovered from COVID-19. The chain combines TRBV2 with TRBJ1-2; 7 nucleotides agree with TRBD1. Sample: PBMCs or T cells enriched from blood (not recorded which). CDR3 coding DNA: TGTGCCAGTCACAGGGGAATTCAAGGCTACACCTTC. Protein product: CASHRGIQGYTF.